The rows below give T cell receptor beta chains drawn from one sample of a study of T cell repertoires in cytomegalovirus infection. No antigens are known for them. Using its own MiXCR run on the reads, TCRdb lists one record per CDR3 protein. The sample lists some 800,000 distinct CDR3 sequences; under 35% were seen once. The sequenced sample was cultured CD8+ T cells from PBMCs, obtained from culture after CMV antigen stimulation. Source of these receptors: a human donor in good health (CMV status not recorded). Some clones in this sample may be carry-over from other donors' samples. Each CDR3 is given with its conserved first and last residue. D genes are given only for firm matches. The size of a clone is reported for some rows only, either as once, few or many, or as a class for expanded clones.

v_call	clone_size	j_call	d_call	cdr3_nt	cdr3_aa
TRBV6-1	few	TRBJ1-2	NA	TGTGCCAGCAGTGAAACCCCGGACGGTGGCTACACCTTC	CASSETPDGGYTF
TRBV27	few	TRBJ1-1	NA	TGTGCCAGCACCGCGACAGTGAACACTGAAGCTTTCTTT	CASTATVNTEAFF
TRBV6-5	NA	TRBJ2-1	NA	TGTGCCAGCAGTTACTTTCCGGGGAGAAACAATGAGCAGTTCTTC	CASSYFPGRNNEQFF
TRBV5-1	NA	TRBJ2-3	TRBD1	TGCGCCAGCAGCTCCGATGGACAGGTTCGCACAGATACGCAGTATTTT	CASSSDGQVRTDTQYF
TRBV11-2	few	TRBJ2-5	NA	TGTGCCAGCAGGGCCGCAAAGGATCCGAGGGAGACCCAGTACTTC	CASRAAKDPRETQYF
TRBV29-1	NA	TRBJ1-1	NA	TGCAGCGTTGAGACTTGGAACACTGAAGCTTTCTTT	CSVETWNTEAFF
TRBV7-6	many	TRBJ2-2	NA	TGTGCCAGCAGCTTAGGGTCCCCGCTGGGGCAGGGCACCGGGGAGCTGTTTTTT	CASSLGSPLGQGTGELFF
TRBV7-6	NA	TRBJ2-1	NA	TGTGCCAGCAGCTTAGTAAAGGGGGGCTCCTACAATGAGCAGTTCTTC	CASSLVKGGSYNEQFF
TRBV11-2	NA	TRBJ2-5	NA	TGTGCCAGCAGCTTTGGACCGATCCAAGAGACCCAGTACTTC	CASSFGPIQETQYF
TRBV7-6	few	TRBJ2-7	TRBD1	TGTGCCAGCACCGGGACAGGGACCCCCTACGAGCAGTACTTC	CASTGTGTPYEQYF
TRBV12-3/TRBV12-4	many	TRBJ2-3	NA	TGTGCCAGCAGTTCCTCGGACCGTGCAGATACGCAGTATTTT	CASSSSDRADTQYF
TRBV15	NA	TRBJ1-2	NA	TGTGCCACCAGCAGAGGAGTCAGTAACAACTATGGCTACACCTTC	CATSRGVSNNYGYTF
TRBV12-3/TRBV12-4	many	TRBJ2-1	NA	TGTGCCAGCAGTTTAGACGACCTCGGACTCCCAACGGGAAATGAGCAGTTCTTC	CASSLDDLGLPTGNEQFF
TRBV7-6	many	TRBJ1-1	TRBD1	TGTGCCAGCAGCTTAGGAGCAGGGGGGAACACTGAAGCTTTCTTT	CASSLGAGGNTEAFF
TRBV7-2	many	TRBJ1-2	NA	TGTGCCAGCAGTCTTGACAGGAGACTTAACTATGGCTACACCTTC	CASSLDRRLNYGYTF
TRBV6-6	NA	TRBJ2-2	NA	TGTGCCAGCAGGAGGGGAGCCAACACCGGGGAGCTGTTTTTT	CASRRGANTGELFF
TRBV7-2	many	TRBJ1-1	TRBD1	TGTGCCAGCAGCTTAACAGGGGACCATCCTGAAGCTTTCTTT	CASSLTGDHPEAFF
TRBV5-5	NA	TRBJ2-1	NA	TGTGCCAGCTACGGGGGACCTTACAATGAGCAGTTCTTC	CASYGGPYNEQFF
TRBV12-3/TRBV12-4	few	TRBJ2-3	NA	TGTGCCAGCAGTTCTCTCTGGGGGGTATATAGCACAGATACGCAGTATTTT	CASSSLWGVYSTDTQYF
TRBV6-1	NA	TRBJ2-2	TRBD1	TGTGCCAGCAGTGGGACAGGGGACCCCGGGGAGCTGTTTTTT	CASSGTGDPGELFF
TRBV24-1	NA	TRBJ2-1	TRBD2	TGTGCCACCAGTGACCACCTAGCCGTAGCGGGGACCCAATTGGAGCAGTTCTTC	CATSDHLAVAGTQLEQFF
TRBV4-2	few	TRBJ2-3	TRBD2	TGTGCCAGCAGCCAAGAGTACAGCGGGGGCCCCCCCACAGATACGCAGTATTTT	CASSQEYSGGPPTDTQYF
TRBV11-3	NA	TRBJ2-1	NA	TGTGCCAGCAGCTCACACCAGGCCGACAGCTCCTACAATGAGCAGTTCTTC	CASSSHQADSSYNEQFF
TRBV7-6	NA	TRBJ1-4	TRBD1	TGTGCCAGCAGCATGCGACAGGGAGCAACTAATGAAAAACTGTTTTTT	CASSMRQGATNEKLFF
TRBV7-9	NA	TRBJ2-5	NA	TGTGCCAGCAGCTCCTCGACAGTAAGAGAGGAGCAGTACTTC	CASSSSTVREEQYF
TRBV19	few	TRBJ1-6	NA	TGTGCCAGTAGTAGAAATAATTCACCCCTCCACTTT	CASSRNNSPLHF
TRBV7-6	many	TRBJ2-5	TRBD2	TGTGCCAGCAGCTTAGACTCTAGCGGGGGCGAGACCCAGTACTTC	CASSLDSSGGETQYF
TRBV6-1	many	TRBJ1-4	NA	TGTGCCAGCAGTGAACAGGTCGTTCGGGAAAAACTGTTTTTT	CASSEQVVREKLFF
TRBV6-1	NA	TRBJ2-5	TRBD2	TGTGCCAACAGTGAAGTGCGGGGGTACCAAGAGACCCAGTACTTC	CANSEVRGYQETQYF
TRBV12-3/TRBV12-4	NA	TRBJ1-2	NA	TGTGCCAGCAGTTCCGACAACCCACAAGTTAACTATGGCTACACCTTC	CASSSDNPQVNYGYTF
TRBV5-4	NA	TRBJ2-1	TRBD2	TGTGCCAGCAGCTTGCGGGGATGGACTAGGGTCAATGAGCAGTTCTTC	CASSLRGWTRVNEQFF
TRBV24-1	few	TRBJ1-2	TRBD1	TGTGCCACCAGTGAGCCGGGACAGGGGAGGTATGGCTACACCTTC	CATSEPGQGRYGYTF